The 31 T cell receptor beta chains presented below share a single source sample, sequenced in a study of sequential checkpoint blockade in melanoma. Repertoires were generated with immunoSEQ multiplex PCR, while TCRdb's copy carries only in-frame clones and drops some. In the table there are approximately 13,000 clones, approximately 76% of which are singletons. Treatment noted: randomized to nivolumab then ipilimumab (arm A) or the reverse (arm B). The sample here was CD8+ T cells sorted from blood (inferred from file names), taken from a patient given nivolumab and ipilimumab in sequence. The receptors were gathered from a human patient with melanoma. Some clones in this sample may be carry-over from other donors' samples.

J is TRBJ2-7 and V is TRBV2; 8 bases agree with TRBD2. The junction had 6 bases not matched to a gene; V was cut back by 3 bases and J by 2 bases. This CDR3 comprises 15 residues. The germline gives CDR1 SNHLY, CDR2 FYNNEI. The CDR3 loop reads CASSERTSPTYEQYF. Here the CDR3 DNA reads TGTGCCAGCAGTGAGCGGACTAGCCCTACCTACGAGCAGTACTTC.

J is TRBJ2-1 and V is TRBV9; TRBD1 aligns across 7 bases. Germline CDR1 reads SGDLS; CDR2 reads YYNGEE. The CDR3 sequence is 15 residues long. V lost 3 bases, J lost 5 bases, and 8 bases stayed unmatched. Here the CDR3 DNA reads TGTGCCAGCAGCGCCTCCGGGACAGCAAACAATGAGCAGTTCTTC. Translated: CASSASGTANNEQFF.

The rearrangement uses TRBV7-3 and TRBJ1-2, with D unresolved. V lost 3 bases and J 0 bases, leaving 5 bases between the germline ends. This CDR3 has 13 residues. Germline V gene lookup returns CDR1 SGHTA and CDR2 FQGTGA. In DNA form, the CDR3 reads TGTGCCAGCAGCTTTGGCACTAACTATGGCTACACCTTC. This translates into CASSFGTNYGYTF.

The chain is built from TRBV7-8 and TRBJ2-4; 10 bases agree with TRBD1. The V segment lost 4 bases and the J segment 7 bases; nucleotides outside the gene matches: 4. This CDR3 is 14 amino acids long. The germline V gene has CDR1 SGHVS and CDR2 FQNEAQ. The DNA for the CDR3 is TGTGCCAGCAGCTCCCCGGGACAGGGGAACATTCAGTACTTC. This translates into CASSSPGQGNIQYF.

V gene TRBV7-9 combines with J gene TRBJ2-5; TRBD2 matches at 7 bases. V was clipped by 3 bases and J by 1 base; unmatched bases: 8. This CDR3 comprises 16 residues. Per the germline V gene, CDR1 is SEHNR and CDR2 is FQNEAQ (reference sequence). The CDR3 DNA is TGTGCCAGCAGCTTGGGGCGGGGGTTATCCCAAGAGACCCAGTACTTC. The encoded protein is CASSLGRGLSQETQYF.

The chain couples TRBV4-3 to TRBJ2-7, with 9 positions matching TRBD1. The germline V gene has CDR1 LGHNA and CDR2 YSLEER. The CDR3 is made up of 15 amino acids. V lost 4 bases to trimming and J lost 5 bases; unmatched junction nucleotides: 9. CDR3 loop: CASSPAVDRGNEQYF. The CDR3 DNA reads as TGCGCCAGCAGCCCAGCGGTTGACAGGGGGAACGAGCAGTACTTC.

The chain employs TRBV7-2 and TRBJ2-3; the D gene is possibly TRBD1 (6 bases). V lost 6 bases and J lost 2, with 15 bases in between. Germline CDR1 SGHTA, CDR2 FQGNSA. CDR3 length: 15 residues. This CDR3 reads CASRHRDTITDTQYF. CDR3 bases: TGTGCCAGCAGGCACCGGGACACCATCACAGATACGCAGTATTTT.

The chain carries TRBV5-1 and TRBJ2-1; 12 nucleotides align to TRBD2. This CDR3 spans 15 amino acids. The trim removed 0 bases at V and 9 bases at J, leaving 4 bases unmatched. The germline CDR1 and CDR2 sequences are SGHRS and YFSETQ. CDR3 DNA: TGCGCCAGCAGCTTGGTACTAGCGGGGGGTGGTGAGCAGTTCTTC. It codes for CASSLVLAGGGEQFF.

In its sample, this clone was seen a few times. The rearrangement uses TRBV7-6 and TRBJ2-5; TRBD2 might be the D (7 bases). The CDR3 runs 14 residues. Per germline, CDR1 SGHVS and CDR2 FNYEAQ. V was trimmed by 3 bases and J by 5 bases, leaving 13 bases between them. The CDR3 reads CASSLRAGAETQYF. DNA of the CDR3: TGTGCCAGCAGCTTGAGGGCGGGGGCGGAGACCCAGTACTTC.

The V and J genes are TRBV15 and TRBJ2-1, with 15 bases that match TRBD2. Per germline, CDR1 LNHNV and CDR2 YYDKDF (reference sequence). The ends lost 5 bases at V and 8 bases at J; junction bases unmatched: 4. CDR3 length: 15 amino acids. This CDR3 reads CATSEGLAGGHEQFF. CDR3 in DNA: TGTGCCACCAGCGAGGGACTAGCGGGGGGACATGAGCAGTTCTTC. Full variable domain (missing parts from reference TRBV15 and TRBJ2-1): DAMVIQNPRYQVTQFGKPVTLSCSQTLNHNVMYWYQQKSSQAPKLLFHYYDKDFNNEADTPDNFQSRRPNTSFCFLDIRSPGLGDTAMYLCATSEGLAGGHEQFFGPGTRLTVL.

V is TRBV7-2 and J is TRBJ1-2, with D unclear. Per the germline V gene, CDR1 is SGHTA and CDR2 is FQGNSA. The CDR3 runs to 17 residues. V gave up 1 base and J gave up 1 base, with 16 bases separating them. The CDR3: CASSLGGWRAYNYGYTF. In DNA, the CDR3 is TGTGCCAGCAGCTTAGGCGGTTGGAGGGCTTATAACTATGGCTACACCTTC.

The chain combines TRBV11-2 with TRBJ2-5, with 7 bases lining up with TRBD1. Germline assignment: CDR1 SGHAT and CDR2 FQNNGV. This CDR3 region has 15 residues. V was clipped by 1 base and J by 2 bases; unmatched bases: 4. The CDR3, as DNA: TGTGCCAGCAGCTTAGTGTCAGGGGGACAAGAGACCCAGTACTTC. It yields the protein CASSLVSGGQETQYF.

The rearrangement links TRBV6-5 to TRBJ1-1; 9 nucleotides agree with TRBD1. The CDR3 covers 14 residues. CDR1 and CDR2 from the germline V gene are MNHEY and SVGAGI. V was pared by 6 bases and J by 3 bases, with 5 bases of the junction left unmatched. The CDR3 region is CASSDRGWYTEAFF. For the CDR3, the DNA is TGTGCCAGCAGCGACAGGGGGTGGTACACTGAAGCTTTCTTT.

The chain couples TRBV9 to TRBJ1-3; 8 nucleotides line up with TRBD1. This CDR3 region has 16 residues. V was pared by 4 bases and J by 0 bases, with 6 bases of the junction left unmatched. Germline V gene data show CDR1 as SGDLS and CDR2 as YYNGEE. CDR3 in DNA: TGTGCCAGCAGCCCTCGACAGGGGAGCTCTGGAAACACCATATATTTT. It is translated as CASSPRQGSSGNTIYF. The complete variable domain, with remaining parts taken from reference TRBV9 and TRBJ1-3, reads DSGVTQTPKHLITATGQRVTLRCSPRSGDLSVYWYQQSLDQGLQFLIQYYNGEERAKGNILERFSAQQFPDLHSELNLSSLELGDSALYFCASSPRQGSSGNTIYFGEGSWLTVV.

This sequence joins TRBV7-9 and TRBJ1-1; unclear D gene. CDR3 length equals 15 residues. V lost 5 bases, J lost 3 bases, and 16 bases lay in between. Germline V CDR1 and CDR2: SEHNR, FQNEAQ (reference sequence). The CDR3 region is CASSPPSGADTEAFF. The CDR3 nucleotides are TGTGCCAGCAGCCCCCCTAGTGGAGCGGACACTGAAGCTTTCTTT. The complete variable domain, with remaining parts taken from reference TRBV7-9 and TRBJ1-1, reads DTGVSQNPRHKITKRGQNVTFRCDPISEHNRLYWYRQTLGQGPEFLTYFQNEAQLEKSRLLSDRFSAERPKGSFSTLEIQRTEQGDSAMYLCASSPPSGADTEAFFGQGTRLTVV.

Written as DNA, the CDR3 is TGTGCCAGCAGCTCGGTGGCGGGGATTGTACTAAACACTGAAGCTTTCTTT. It codes for CASSSVAGIVLNTEAFF. The chain is built from TRBV7-9 and TRBJ1-1; D not certain. The CDR3 length is 17 residues. CDR1 and CDR2 from the germline V gene are SEHNR and FQNEAQ (reference sequence). Trimming removed 4 bases at V and 2 bases at J, with 20 bases between.

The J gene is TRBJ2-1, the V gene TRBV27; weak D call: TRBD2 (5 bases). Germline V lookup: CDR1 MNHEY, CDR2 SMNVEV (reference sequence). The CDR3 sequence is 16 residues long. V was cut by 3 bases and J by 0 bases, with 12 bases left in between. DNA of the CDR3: TGTGCCAGCAGTTTCCCCCCGGGGAGCTCCTACAATGAGCAGTTCTTC. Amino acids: CASSFPPGSSYNEQFF.

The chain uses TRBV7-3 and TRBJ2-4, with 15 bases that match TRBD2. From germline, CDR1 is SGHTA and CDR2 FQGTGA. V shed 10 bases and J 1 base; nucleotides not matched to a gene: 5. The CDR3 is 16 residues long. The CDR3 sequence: CAIRTSGGAAKNIQYF. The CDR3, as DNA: TGTGCCATACGGACTAGCGGGGGGGCCGCCAAAAACATTCAGTACTTC.

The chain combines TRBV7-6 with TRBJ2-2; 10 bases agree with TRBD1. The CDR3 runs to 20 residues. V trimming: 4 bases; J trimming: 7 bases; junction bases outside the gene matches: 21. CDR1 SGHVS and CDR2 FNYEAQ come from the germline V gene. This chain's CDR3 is CASSYPRDRGRTGRNGELFF. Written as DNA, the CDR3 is TGTGCCAGCAGCTACCCCCGGGACAGGGGCCGTACGGGGAGGAACGGGGAGCTGTTTTTT.

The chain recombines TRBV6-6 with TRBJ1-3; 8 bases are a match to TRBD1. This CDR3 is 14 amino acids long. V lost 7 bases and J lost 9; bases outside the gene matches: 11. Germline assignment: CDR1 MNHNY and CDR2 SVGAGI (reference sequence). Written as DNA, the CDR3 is TGTGCCAGCAACGGACAGGGCTGGAGAAGCACCATATATTTT. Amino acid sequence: CASNGQGWRSTIYF.

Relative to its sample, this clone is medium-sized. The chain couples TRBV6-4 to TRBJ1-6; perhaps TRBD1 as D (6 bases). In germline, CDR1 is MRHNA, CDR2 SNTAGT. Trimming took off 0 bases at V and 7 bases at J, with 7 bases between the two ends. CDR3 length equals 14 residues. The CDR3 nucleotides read TGTGCCAGCAGTGACTCAGGGGGAAATTCACCCCTCCACTTT. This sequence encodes CASSDSGGNSPLHF.

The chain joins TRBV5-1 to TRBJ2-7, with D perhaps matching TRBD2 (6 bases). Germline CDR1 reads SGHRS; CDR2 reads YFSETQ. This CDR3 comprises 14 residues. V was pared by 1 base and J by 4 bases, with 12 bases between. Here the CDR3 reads CASSLTSRGYEQYF. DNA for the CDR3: TGCGCCAGCAGCTTGACTAGCCGAGGATACGAGCAGTACTTC.

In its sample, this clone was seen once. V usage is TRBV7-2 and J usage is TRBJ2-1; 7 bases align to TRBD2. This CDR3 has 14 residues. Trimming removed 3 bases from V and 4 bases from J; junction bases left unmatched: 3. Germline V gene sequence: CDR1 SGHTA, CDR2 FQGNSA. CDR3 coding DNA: TGTGCCAGCAGCTTGGCTAGCGGATACAATGAGCAGTTCTTC. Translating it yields CASSLASGYNEQFF.

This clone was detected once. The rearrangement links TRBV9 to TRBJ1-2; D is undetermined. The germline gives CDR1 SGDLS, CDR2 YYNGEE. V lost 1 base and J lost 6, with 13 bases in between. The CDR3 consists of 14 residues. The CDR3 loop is CASSVQGERDGYTF. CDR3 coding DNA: TGTGCCAGCAGCGTACAAGGCGAGAGGGATGGCTACACCTTC.

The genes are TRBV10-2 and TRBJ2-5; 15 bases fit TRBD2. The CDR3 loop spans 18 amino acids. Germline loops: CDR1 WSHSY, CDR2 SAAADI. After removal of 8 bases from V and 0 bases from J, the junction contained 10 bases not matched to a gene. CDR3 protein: CASGPGLAGGPYQETQYF. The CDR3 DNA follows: TGCGCCAGCGGGCCCGGACTAGCGGGGGGGCCGTACCAAGAGACCCAGTACTTC.

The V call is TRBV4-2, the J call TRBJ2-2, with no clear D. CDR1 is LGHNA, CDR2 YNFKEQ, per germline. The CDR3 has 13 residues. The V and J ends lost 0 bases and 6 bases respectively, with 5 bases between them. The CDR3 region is CASSQDVAGELFF. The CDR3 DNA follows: TGTGCCAGCAGCCAAGATGTAGCCGGGGAGCTGTTTTTT.

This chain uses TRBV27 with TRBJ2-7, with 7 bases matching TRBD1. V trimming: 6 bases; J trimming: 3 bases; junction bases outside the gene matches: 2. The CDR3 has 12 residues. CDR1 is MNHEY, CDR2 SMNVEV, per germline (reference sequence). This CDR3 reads CASSRDSYEQYF. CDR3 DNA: TGTGCCAGCAGCCGGGACAGCTACGAGCAGTACTTC.

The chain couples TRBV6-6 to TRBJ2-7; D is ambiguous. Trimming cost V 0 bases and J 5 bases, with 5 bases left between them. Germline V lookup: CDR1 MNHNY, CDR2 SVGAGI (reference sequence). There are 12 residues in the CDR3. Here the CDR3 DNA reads TGTGCCAGCAGTTACTCGAACAACGAGCAGTACTTC. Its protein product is CASSYSNNEQYF.

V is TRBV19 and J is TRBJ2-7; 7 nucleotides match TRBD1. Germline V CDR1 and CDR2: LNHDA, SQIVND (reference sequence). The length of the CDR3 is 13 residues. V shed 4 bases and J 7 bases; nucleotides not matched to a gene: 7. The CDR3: CASSRTGGEEQYF. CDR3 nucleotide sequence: TGTGCCAGTAGTAGGACAGGCGGAGAGGAGCAGTACTTC.

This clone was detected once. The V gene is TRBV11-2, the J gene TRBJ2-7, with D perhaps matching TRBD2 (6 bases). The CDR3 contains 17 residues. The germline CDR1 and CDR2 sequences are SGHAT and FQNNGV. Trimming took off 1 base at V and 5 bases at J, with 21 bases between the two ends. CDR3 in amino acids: CASSLVPGTLGSHEQYF. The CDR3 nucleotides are TGTGCCAGCAGCTTAGTACCCGGGACTTTGGGTTCCCACGAGCAGTACTTC.

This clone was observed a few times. In DNA, the CDR3 is TGTGCCAGCAGCCAAGAACAGGGGGGCCCAGATACGCAGTATTTT. This gives the protein CASSQEQGGPDTQYF. J is TRBJ2-3 and V is TRBV4-2; 8 positions match TRBD1. V lost 0 bases, J lost 4 bases, and 3 bases stayed unmatched. The CDR3 loop spans 15 amino acids. CDR1 LGHNA and CDR2 YNFKEQ come from the germline V gene.